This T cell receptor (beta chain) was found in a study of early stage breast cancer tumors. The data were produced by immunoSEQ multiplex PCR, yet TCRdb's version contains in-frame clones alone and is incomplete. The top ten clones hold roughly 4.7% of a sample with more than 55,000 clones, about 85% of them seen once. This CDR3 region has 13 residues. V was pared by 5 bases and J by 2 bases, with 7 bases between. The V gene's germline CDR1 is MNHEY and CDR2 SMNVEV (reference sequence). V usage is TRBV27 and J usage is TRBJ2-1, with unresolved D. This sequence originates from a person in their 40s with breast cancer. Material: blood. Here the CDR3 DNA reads TGTGCCAGCAGTCGAGGCCCCTACAATGAGCAGTTCTTC. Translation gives CASSRGPYNEQFF.